The 12 T cell receptor beta chains below all came from one sample that was sequenced in a study of T-cell reconstitution after alpha-beta-depleted transplantation in children. The authors prepared the TCRbeta library with unique molecular identifiers. TCRdb reanalysed the PCR reads using MiXCR and keeps one entry per CDR3 protein. The data contain a few hundred thousand distinct CDR3 sequences, roughly 14% of them singletons. Sequences were derived from PBMCs, sampled from the stem cell graft. The source is a human donor who donated a stem cell graft to a child with Fanconi anemia.

V is TRBV7-6 and J is TRBJ2-5, with 13 bases identical to TRBD2. After removal of 2 bases from V and 3 bases from J, the junction contained 9 bases not matched to a gene. This CDR3 region has 18 residues. Germline values: CDR1 SGHVS, CDR2 FNYEAQ. The CDR3 protein is CASSLYVRTSGGKETQYF. CDR3 nucleotide sequence: TGTGCCAGCAGCTTATACGTGAGGACTAGCGGGGGAAAAGAGACCCAGTACTTC. Full variable domain (outside the CDR3, taken from reference TRBV7-6 and TRBJ2-5): GAGVSQSPRYKVTKRGQDVALRCDPISGHVSLYWYRQALGQGPEFLTYFNYEAQQDKSGLPNDRFSAERPEGSISTLTIQRTEQRDSAMYRCASSLYVRTSGGKETQYFGPGTRLLVL.

In its sample, this clonotype was seen many times. The V call is TRBV29-1, the J call TRBJ2-5; the D gene could be TRBD1 or TRBD2 (5 bases each). There are 14 residues in the CDR3. Trimming removed 5 bases at V and 5 bases at J, with 18 bases between. Germline CDR1 SQVTM, CDR2 ANQGSEA. The DNA for the CDR3 is TGCAGCGTTACTGGGGGTGGCAGTGGGGAGACCCAGTACTTC. Its protein is CSVTGGGSGETQYF.

This clonotype showed up many times. The chain is built from TRBV12-3 or TRBV12-4 and TRBJ1-3; unclear D gene. V lost 2 bases and J lost 2, with 4 bases in between. CDR3 length equals 13 residues. The CDR3 loop is CASSLSTGNTIYF. The DNA for the CDR3 is TGTGCCAGCAGTTTAAGCACTGGAAACACCATATATTTT.

This clonotype was detected only a few times. Relative to the germline gene, one junction end is altered; a read error may explain this. This chain joins TRBV11-2 and TRBJ1-2, with D hard to call. The CDR3 spans 17 residues. Germline loops: CDR1 SGHAT, CDR2 FQNNGV. In DNA form, the CDR3 reads TGTGCCAGCAGCCTAGAACCCTATAGAGCGGATTCCTATGGCTACACCTTC. Its protein is CASSLEPYRADSYGYTF.

This rearrangement joins TRBV12-3 or TRBV12-4 to TRBJ2-2, with D unresolved. The CDR3 has 14 amino acids. V dropped 7 bases and J dropped 1 base, with 10 bases sitting between them. The CDR3 protein is CASTPRRNTGELFF. As DNA, the CDR3 is TGTGCCAGCACCCCACGACGGAACACCGGGGAGCTGTTTTTT.

This clonotype was recorded at least ten times. This sequence joins TRBV7-3 and TRBJ2-1; 7 positions match TRBD2. Germline CDR1 is SGHTA and CDR2 is FQGTGA. J lost 10 bases, V lost 5 bases, and 8 bases had no gene match. The CDR3 is 13 residues long. This chain's CDR3 is CASSPVRGREQFF. As DNA, the CDR3 is TGTGCCAGCAGCCCCGTGCGGGGGAGGGAGCAGTTCTTC.

The V and J genes are TRBV5-1 and TRBJ2-5; possibly TRBD1 or TRBD2 for D (5 bases each). CDR3 length: 16 amino acids. Trimming left V 3 bases short and J 7 bases short, with 22 bases between. Germline CDR1 is SGHRS and CDR2 is YFSETQ. In DNA, the CDR3 is TGCGCCAGCAGCTCGACACACGAGAGGGGTGAGGTGACCCAGTACTTC. The encoded protein is CASSSTHERGEVTQYF.

This clonotype was picked up a small number of times. The chain carries TRBV6-5 and TRBJ1-5, with D perhaps TRBD1 (6 bases). CDR3 length: 14 residues. The ends were cut back, 7 bases at V and 6 bases at J, with 16 bases in the middle. Germline V lookup: CDR1 MNHEY, CDR2 SVGAGI. CDR3 residues: CASIRGGSSQPQHF. CDR3 coding DNA: TGTGCCAGCATTAGGGGGGGAAGTAGTCAGCCCCAGCATTTT.

The chain joins TRBV7-2 to TRBJ2-1; D perhaps matches TRBD1 (6 bases). The V end lost 5 bases, the J end lost 8 bases, and 13 bases lay between the germline ends. This CDR3 is 13 amino acids long. Per germline, CDR1 SGHTA and CDR2 FQGNSA. The CDR3 DNA follows: TGTGCCAGCAGCCTCTACAGGGCCTATGAGCAGTTCTTC. Translating gives CASSLYRAYEQFF.

This clonotype was counted at least ten times. The CDR3 spells CASSQEGNEQFF. The CDR3 DNA follows: TGTGCCAGTAGCCAAGAAGGGAATGAGCAGTTCTTC. V is TRBV19 and J is TRBJ2-1; unclear D gene. The CDR3 has 12 amino acids. V lost 6 bases and J 7 bases, leaving 10 bases between the germline ends. Germline V CDR1 and CDR2: LNHDA, SQIVND (reference sequence). Full variable domain (outside the CDR3, taken from reference TRBV19 and TRBJ2-1): DGGITQSPKYLFRKEGQNVTLSCEQNLNHDAMYWYRQDPGQGLRLIYYSQIVNDFQKGDIAEGYSVSREKKESFPLTVTSAQKNPTAFYLCASSQEGNEQFFGPGTRLTVL.

This clonotype was seen only a few times. V is TRBV7-2 and J is TRBJ1-2; 7 bases align to TRBD1. Germline lookup yields CDR1 SGHTA and CDR2 FQGNSA. V dropped 0 bases and J dropped 4; count of bases not matched to a gene: 2. The CDR3 runs to 14 residues. The CDR3 protein is CASSLAQGTYGYTF. CDR3 nucleotide sequence: TGTGCCAGCAGCTTAGCACAGGGGACCTATGGCTACACCTTC.

This clonotype was detected many times. This sequence joins TRBV11-2 and TRBJ1-3; D is ambiguous. V was clipped by 6 bases and J by 7 bases, with 13 bases between them. From germline, CDR1 is SGHAT and CDR2 FQNNGV. The CDR3 loop spans 13 amino acids. CDR3 DNA sequence: TGTGCCAGCAGTCCCGAGATGGGGAACACCATATATTTT. Protein: CASSPEMGNTIYF.